The next 4 T cell receptor beta chains were all read from a single sample in a study of technical replicates of blood from several donors (dated by TCRdb to about 2017). The library was produced with the immunoSEQ multiplex PCR assay. In its TCRdb copy, this immuneACCESS table keeps in-frame sequences only and misses some clones. Where compared with another copy, unresolved V genes explain less than half of these, and the others have no known cause. This sample gives about 80,000 clones in total; around 90% of them show up just once. Clones ranked in the top ten supply approximately 0.4% of the sample. Sequenced material: T cells isolated from PBMCs. These receptor sequences come from a human donor in good health.

The chain is built from TRBV27 and TRBJ2-5, with a weak D call TRBD2 (6 bases). From germline, CDR1 is MNHEY and CDR2 SMNVEV (reference sequence). This CDR3 has 13 residues. V dropped 3 bases and J dropped 4 bases, with 9 bases sitting between them. The CDR3: CASSFWGGETQYF. CDR3 coding DNA: TGTGCCAGCAGTTTTTGGGGAGGAGAGACCCAGTACTTC.

This clone was detected a few times. The chain has TRBV30 and TRBJ1-1; 11 bases align to TRBD1. Germline assignment: CDR1 GTSNPN and CDR2 SVGIG (reference sequence). The CDR3 sequence is 14 residues long. V gave up 0 bases and J gave up 7 bases; unmatched junction bases: 4. This chain's CDR3 is CAWSVGGTGGEAFF. The CDR3 region has the DNA TGTGCCTGGAGTGTGGGGGGGACAGGGGGTGAAGCTTTCTTT.

The chain has TRBV11-3 and TRBJ1-1, with D possibly being TRBD1 (6 bases). CDR3 length: 14 residues. The V gene's germline CDR1 is SGHNT and CDR2 YENEEA. The germline V and J ends were trimmed by 1 base and 5 bases, with 11 bases remaining between them. The CDR3 DNA reads TGTGCCAGCAGCTTAGTACTGCAGGGGACTGAAGCTTTCTTT. Amino acid sequence: CASSLVLQGTEAFF.

The rearrangement joins TRBV2 to TRBJ2-7, with D hard to call. Deletions cut 5 bases from V and 1 base from J, with 15 bases between. The CDR3 extends over 15 amino acids. Germline CDR1 SNHLY, CDR2 FYNNEI. CDR3 residues: CASSSSLVMSYEQYF. The CDR3 coding sequence is TGTGCCAGCAGTTCTTCTCTAGTCATGTCCTACGAGCAGTACTTC.